Each of the 29 T cell receptor beta chains below was sequenced from the same sample in a study of cytomegalovirus exposure and HLA in healthy donors. Libraries were prepared by immunoSEQ multiplex PCR; TCRdb keeps only in-frame clonotypes and omits some of them. The table shows about 150,000 clones, with about 86% occurring only once. The sequenced sample was PBMCs. The receptors come from a human donor in good health.

The gene calls are TRBV14 and TRBJ2-3, with D perhaps matching TRBD1 (6 bases). The CDR3 runs to 18 residues. Germline V gene lookup returns CDR1 SGHDN and CDR2 FVKESK. The ends were cut back, 1 base at V and 1 base at J, with 18 bases in the middle. For the CDR3, the DNA is TGTGCCAGCAGCCAAGTGAGGGGGTCGGGGCTGGGCACAGATACGCAGTATTTT. Its translation: CASSQVRGSGLGTDTQYF.

In this sample, this clone turned up a few times. The rearrangement joins TRBV2 to TRBJ2-7, with D perhaps matching TRBD2 (6 bases). Germline V CDR1 and CDR2: SNHLY, FYNNEI. The ends were cut back, 7 bases at V and 5 bases at J, with 12 bases in the middle. The CDR3 runs 12 residues. The CDR3 reads CASNARRDEQYF. CDR3 DNA: TGTGCCAGCAATGCCCGGAGGGACGAGCAGTACTTC.

This clone was observed once. The chain employs TRBV6-1 and TRBJ2-5, with 11 bases that match TRBD2. Losses at the gene ends were 8 bases for V and 6 bases for J; bases not matched to a gene: 8. CDR1 MNHNS and CDR2 SASEGT come from the germline V gene. This CDR3 is 14 amino acids long. The CDR3 nucleotides read TGTGCCAGCTTCGCTACTAGCGGGAGTCAGACCCAGTACTTC. It encodes CASFATSGSQTQYF.

The gene calls are TRBV29-1 and TRBJ1-1; no firm D call. Trimming removed 2 bases from V and 0 bases from J, with 7 bases in between. Germline V CDR1 and CDR2: SQVTM, ANQGSEA. The CDR3 runs 13 residues. CDR3 sequence: CSVEQVLNTEAFF. As DNA, the CDR3 is TGCAGCGTTGAACAGGTCTTGAACACTGAAGCTTTCTTT.

The chain couples TRBV9 to TRBJ2-7, with a possible D match to TRBD1 (5 bases). In germline, CDR1 is SGDLS, CDR2 YYNGEE. The CDR3 extends over 15 amino acids. With 2 bases removed from V and 3 bases from J, the gap between germline ends came to 15 bases. The CDR3 bases are TGTGCCAGCAGCGTTCACGACAGCCCCCTCTACGAGCAGTACTTC. Amino acids: CASSVHDSPLYEQYF.

The chain combines TRBV7-3 with TRBJ1-2; 7 bases match TRBD1. After removal of 2 bases from V and 8 bases from J, the junction contained 5 bases not matched to a gene. Germline lookup yields CDR1 SGHTA and CDR2 FQGTGA. The CDR3 covers 13 residues. CDR3 DNA sequence: TGTGCCAGCAGCTTAGAGGGGGCTCGAGGCTACACCTTC. Protein product: CASSLEGARGYTF.

This chain uses TRBV6-1 with TRBJ1-6, with TRBD1 matching over 8 bases. Germline CDR1 and CDR2: MNHNS and SASEGT. Trimming removed 3 bases from V and 9 bases from J; junction bases left unmatched: 22. There are 20 residues in the CDR3. The CDR3 DNA follows: TGTGCCAGCAGTGATACCTGGATTCAGGGGGCAGGAATCCCACTTTCACCCCTCCACTTT. This translates into CASSDTWIQGAGIPLSPLHF.

The chain uses TRBV2 and TRBJ2-2; D unclear. V was trimmed by 3 bases and J by 1 base, leaving 6 bases between them. The germline V gene encodes CDR1 SNHLY and CDR2 FYNNEI. CDR3 length equals 14 residues. The CDR3, as DNA: TGTGCCAGCAGTGATGGGCGGAACACCGGGGAGCTGTTTTTT. Residues: CASSDGRNTGELFF. Filled out from reference TRBV2 and TRBJ2-2, the complete variable domain reads EPEVTQTPSHQVTQMGQEVILRCVPISNHLYFYWYRQILGQKVEFLVSFYNNEISEKSEIFDDQFSVERPDGSNFTLKIRSTKLEDSAMYFCASSDGRNTGELFFGEGSRLTVL.

This sequence joins TRBV5-1 and TRBJ2-7, with 10 bases lining up with TRBD1. V lost 0 bases and J lost 6; bases outside the gene matches: 9. Germline lookup yields CDR1 SGHRS and CDR2 YFSETQ. The CDR3 covers 16 residues. CDR3 sequence: CASSLAQLGTGAEQYF. DNA for the CDR3: TGCGCCAGCAGCTTGGCCCAACTCGGGACAGGGGCCGAGCAGTACTTC.

The chain combines TRBV7-9 with TRBJ1-2; D not certain. CDR3 size: 12 residues. The germline V gene encodes CDR1 SEHNR and CDR2 FQNEAQ (reference sequence). V lost 1 base and J lost 6, with 6 bases in between. CDR3 in DNA: TGTGCCAGCAGCTTAGATAGCAATGGCTACACCTTC. It codes for CASSLDSNGYTF.

This rearrangement joins TRBV7-2 to TRBJ2-1, with 7 bases identical to TRBD2. CDR1 is SGHTA, CDR2 FQGNSA, per germline. V lost 2 bases to trimming and J lost 5 bases; unmatched junction nucleotides: 6. The CDR3 is 15 residues long. CDR3 sequence: CASSLLAESNNEQFF. The CDR3 nucleotides read TGTGCCAGCAGCTTACTAGCGGAGTCGAACAATGAGCAGTTCTTC. Full variable domain (missing parts from reference TRBV7-2 and TRBJ2-1): GAGVSQSPSNKVTEKGKDVELRCDPISGHTALYWYRQSLGQGLEFLIYFQGNSAPDKSGLPSDRFSAERTGGSVSTLTIQRTQQEDSAVYLCASSLLAESNNEQFFGPGTRLTVL.

J is TRBJ1-6 and V is TRBV11-3; 8 bases align to TRBD1. The CDR3 has 15 residues. The V gene end was trimmed by 1 base and the J gene end by 6 bases; junction bases not matched to a gene: 2. The germline V gene encodes CDR1 SGHNT and CDR2 YENEEA. The CDR3 DNA sequence: TGTGCCAGCAGCTTAGGACAGGGGTCTAATTCACCCCTCCACTTT. As protein: CASSLGQGSNSPLHF.

The chain is built from TRBV2 and TRBJ2-5; 11 nucleotides agree with TRBD1. Germline loops: CDR1 SNHLY, CDR2 FYNNEI. There are 17 residues in the CDR3. Losses at the gene ends were 5 bases for V and 4 bases for J; bases not matched to a gene: 12. Here the CDR3 reads CASSSPRPGQGGETQYF. DNA for the CDR3: TGTGCCAGCAGTTCCCCCAGACCGGGACAGGGGGGAGAGACCCAGTACTTC.

This chain connects TRBV2 to TRBJ2-7, with 8 bases that match TRBD2. In germline, CDR1 is SNHLY, CDR2 FYNNEI. The CDR3 totals 16 residues. V lost 3 bases to trimming and J lost 7 bases; unmatched junction nucleotides: 14. The CDR3 DNA follows: TGTGCCAGCAGTGACCTTAGCGGGGAGACTGGCCCGGAGCAGTACTTC. It specifies CASSDLSGETGPEQYF.

The chain has TRBV19 and TRBJ1-4; tentative D call: TRBD1 (5 bases). This CDR3 has 14 amino acids. Trimming stripped 7 bases from V and 5 bases from J, with 14 bases between. The germline CDR1 and CDR2 sequences are LNHDA and SQIVND (reference sequence). CDR3 loop: CASNPTALNEKLFF. CDR3 DNA sequence: TGTGCCAGTAACCCGACAGCTCTAAATGAAAAACTGTTTTTT.

This chain links TRBV7-2 with TRBJ2-6; D remains unclear. Germline V gene data show CDR1 as SGHTA and CDR2 as FQGNSA. CDR3 length: 17 amino acids. The V end lost 0 bases, the J end lost 1 base, and 10 bases lay between the germline ends. The CDR3 loop reads CASSLAAESSGANVLTF. CDR3 DNA sequence: TGTGCCAGCAGCTTAGCTGCGGAGAGTTCTGGGGCCAACGTCCTGACTTTC.

The chain recombines TRBV6-1 with TRBJ1-2; D gene ambiguous. The length of the CDR3 is 11 residues. Germline V gene data show CDR1 as MNHNS and CDR2 as SASEGT. The V and J ends lost 6 bases and 5 bases respectively, with 7 bases between them. CDR3: CASRERYGYTF. The CDR3 DNA is TGTGCCAGCAGGGAGAGGTATGGCTACACCTTC.

This sequence joins TRBV30 and TRBJ2-3; TRBD2 agrees at 13 bases. This CDR3 contains 17 residues. CDR1 and CDR2 from the germline V gene are GTSNPN and SVGIG (reference sequence). After removal of 0 bases from V and 4 bases from J, the junction contained 7 bases not matched to a gene. CDR3 coding DNA: TGTGCCTGGAGTGTTTCCCGAACTAGCGGGAGGGCAGATACGCAGTATTTT. It encodes CAWSVSRTSGRADTQYF.

This chain links TRBV28 with TRBJ2-1; 7 nucleotides agree with TRBD1. V shed 3 bases, J shed 8 bases, and the junction held 7 bases outside the gene matches. Germline assignment: CDR1 MDHEN and CDR2 SYDVKM. CDR3 length: 14 residues. The CDR3 coding sequence is TGTGCCAGCAGTTTCGAGGACAGGCGACATGAGCAGTTCTTC. Amino acids: CASSFEDRRHEQFF. Full variable domain (rest looked up from reference TRBV28 and TRBJ2-1): DVKVTQSSRYLVKRTGEKVFLECVQDMDHENMFWYRQDPGLGLRLIYFSYDVKMKEKGDIPEGYSVSREKKERFSLILESASTNQTSMYLCASSFEDRRHEQFFGPGTRLTVL.

This chain joins TRBV28 and TRBJ2-7; tentative D call: TRBD2 (5 bases). The CDR3 has 13 amino acids. V lost 6 bases, J lost 5 bases, and 14 bases lay in between. Germline V gives CDR1 MDHEN, CDR2 SYDVKM. The CDR3 DNA follows: TGTGCCAGCAGCTATCCGGGAAGTAACGAGCAGTACTTC. It codes for CASSYPGSNEQYF.

The chain carries TRBV9 and TRBJ2-3; maybe TRBD2 (6 bases). This CDR3 contains 15 residues. Trimming removed 2 bases at V and 1 base at J, with 11 bases between. Germline loops: CDR1 SGDLS, CDR2 YYNGEE. CDR3 residues: CASSVRSGGTDTQYF. In DNA form, the CDR3 reads TGTGCCAGCAGCGTTCGGTCGGGAGGCACAGATACGCAGTATTTT. The entire variable domain, with the rest obtained from reference TRBV9 and TRBJ2-3, is as follows: DSGVTQTPKHLITATGQRVTLRCSPRSGDLSVYWYQQSLDQGLQFLIQYYNGEERAKGNILERFSAQQFPDLHSELNLSSLELGDSALYFCASSVRSGGTDTQYFGPGTRLTVL.

The chain has TRBV6-6 and TRBJ2-5; 7 positions match TRBD2. Per the germline V gene, CDR1 is MNHNY and CDR2 is SVGAGI (reference sequence). J gave up 2 bases and V 5 bases, and 11 bases lay outside the gene matches. The CDR3 contains 16 residues. The CDR3 spells CASSTPGRSAQETQYF. The CDR3 coding sequence is TGTGCCAGCAGTACCCCCGGGAGGAGCGCTCAAGAGACCCAGTACTTC.

The chain combines TRBV6-1 with TRBJ2-1, with D possibly TRBD1 on 5 matching bases. Germline V gene sequence: CDR1 MNHNS, CDR2 SASEGT. Trimming cost V 5 bases and J 4 bases, with 12 bases left between them. CDR3 length equals 14 residues. The chain's CDR3 is CASSRQGAYNEQFF. In DNA form, the CDR3 reads TGTGCCAGCAGTAGACAAGGGGCATACAATGAGCAGTTCTTC.

This clone was recorded a few times. The chain links TRBV28 to TRBJ2-7; 10 nucleotides line up with TRBD2. In germline, CDR1 is MDHEN, CDR2 SYDVKM. The V segment lost 5 bases and the J segment 2 bases; nucleotides outside the gene matches: 6. The CDR3 runs to 15 residues. The CDR3 DNA follows: TGTGCCAGCAGTCCGTGGACTAGCGGCACCTACGAGCAGTACTTC. Encoded protein: CASSPWTSGTYEQYF.

The CDR3 protein is CASSLGRGQRAYHYGYTF. The CDR3 nucleotides are TGTGCCAGCAGCTTAGGTCGGGGACAGCGAGCCTACCACTATGGCTACACCTTC. This chain joins TRBV5-4 and TRBJ1-2; 7 bases match TRBD1. Germline trimming cut 2 bases from V and 3 bases from J; bases unmatched to any gene: 16. The CDR3 contains 18 residues. Germline assignment: CDR1 SGHNT and CDR2 YYREEE (reference sequence). The full variable domain, rest sourced from reference TRBV5-4 and TRBJ1-2, is ETGVTQSPTHLIKTRGQQVTLRCSSQSGHNTVSWYQQALGQGPQFIFQYYREEENGRGNFPPRFSGLQFPNYSSELNVNALELDDSALYLCASSLGRGQRAYHYGYTFGSGTRLTVV.

The J gene is TRBJ2-1, the V gene TRBV29-1; no firm D call. Germline CDR1 and CDR2: SQVTM and ANQGSEA. This CDR3 has 11 amino acids. Trimming stripped 4 bases from V and 9 bases from J, with 10 bases between. The CDR3 bases are TGCAGCGTTGCGTCCGCGATTGAGCAGTTCTTC. Encoded protein: CSVASAIEQFF.

CDR3 nucleotide sequence: TGCAGCGTTGAAGATCATGGGGGCGTAAGGGGTAATGAGCAGTTCTTC. This gives the protein CSVEDHGGVRGNEQFF. The chain recombines TRBV29-1 with TRBJ2-1; D may be TRBD1 (6 bases). Germline CDR1 is SQVTM and CDR2 is ANQGSEA. This CDR3 has 16 amino acids. V was shortened by 0 bases and J by 7 bases, with 19 bases between the two germline ends.

The genes are TRBV28 and TRBJ2-7, with D unclear. Trimming cost V 3 bases and J 0 bases, with 6 bases left between them. There are 13 residues in the CDR3. Germline CDR1 and CDR2: MDHEN and SYDVKM. In nucleotides, the CDR3 is TGTGCCAGCAGTTTCGTCGGCTCCTACGAGCAGTACTTC. This translates into CASSFVGSYEQYF.

A single count supports this clone. The chain couples TRBV29-1 to TRBJ2-3; TRBD2 agrees at 9 bases. CDR3 length equals 15 residues. Germline V CDR1 and CDR2: SQVTM, ANQGSEA. V shed 3 bases and J 2 bases; nucleotides not matched to a gene: 6. The CDR3 sequence: CSVDGLAGNTDTQYF. In DNA form, the CDR3 reads TGCAGCGTTGATGGCCTAGCGGGGAACACAGATACGCAGTATTTT.